Listed below are T cell receptor beta chains from one sample, sequenced in a study of early T cells in non-severe SARS-CoV-2 infection. From the 5' RACE reads, TCRdb called clonotypes with MiXCR, one entry per CDR3 protein. The sample lists about 58,000 distinct CDR3 sequences; 9.5% to 15% were seen once. The sequencing input was whole blood. These TCRs come from an adult who was a healthcare worker with PCR-confirmed SARS-CoV-2 infection or an uninfected control (not recorded which). The CDR3 runs from the conserved cysteine through the conserved F or W. D genes are given only for firm matches. Rows may omit the clone size; those that give it use once, few, many or a size class.

j_gene,d_gene,v_gene,abundance,CDR3aa,CDR3nt
TRBJ2-3,TRBD1,TRBV13,many,CASSLRTGGANTQYF,TGTGCCAGCAGCTTGCGCACAGGGGGAGCAAATACGCAGTATTTT
TRBJ2-6,.,TRBV15,few,CATSRGGASSGANVLTF,TGTGCCACCAGCAGAGGAGGGGCCAGCTCTGGGGCCAACGTCCTGACTTTC
TRBJ2-1,.,TRBV7-8,.,CASSRGVTSGNNEQFF,TGTGCCAGCAGCCGAGGGGTGACTAGTGGGAACAATGAGCAGTTCTTC
TRBJ2-1,.,TRBV28,.,CASSFGGTINNEQFF,TGTGCCAGCAGTTTTGGCGGGACCATCAACAATGAGCAGTTCTTC
TRBJ2-3,TRBD1,TRBV10-2,.,CASSESGQGRPNTQYF,TGCGCCAGCAGTGAGTCCGGACAGGGTCGTCCAAATACGCAGTATTTT
TRBJ1-1,.,TRBV18,many,CASSRTEMNTEAFF,TGTGCCAGCTCAAGGACAGAGATGAACACTGAAGCTTTCTTT
TRBJ2-3,TRBD2,TRBV10-3,few,CAISDLAGDTQYF,TGTGCCATCAGTGATTTAGCGGGGGATACGCAGTATTTT
TRBJ2-1,.,TRBV28,few,CASLGNNEQFF,TGTGCCAGCCTAGGGAACAATGAGCAGTTCTTC
TRBJ2-5,.,TRBV5-4,many,CASSLATRIQETQYF,TGTGCCAGCAGCTTGGCAACACGGATCCAAGAGACCCAGTACTTC
TRBJ1-6,.,TRBV27,.,CASSTRHPGPPLHF,TGTGCCAGCAGTACCCGACATCCGGGGCCACCCCTCCACTTT
TRBJ2-7,.,TRBV7-7,few,CASSLGRTAEQYF,TGTGCCAGCAGCTTAGGACGAACGGCGGAGCAGTACTTC
TRBJ2-1,TRBD1,TRBV28,many,CASIIWDRDRDRNEQLF,TGTGCCAGCATCATATGGGACCGGGACAGGGATCGCAATGAGCAGCTCTTC
TRBJ2-3,TRBD1,TRBV24-1,.,CATRSDRAADTQYF,TGTGCCACCAGATCGGACAGGGCGGCAGATACGCAGTATTTT
TRBJ2-5,.,TRBV5-6,.,CASSFGQGPGGTETQYF,TGTGCCAGCAGCTTCGGACAGGGCCCGGGGGGCACAGAGACCCAGTACTTC
TRBJ1-4,.,TRBV11-2,many,CASSLWGRLNEKLFF,TGTGCCAGCAGCTTATGGGGACGTCTTAATGAAAAACTGTTTTTT
TRBJ2-2,.,TRBV27,.,CASTQGSMTGELFF,TGTGCCAGCACGCAGGGGAGTATGACCGGGGAGCTGTTTTTT
TRBJ2-3,TRBD2,TRBV20-1,.,CSARDLAGATDTQYF,TGCAGTGCTAGAGATCTGGCGGGAGCAACAGATACGCAGTATTTT
TRBJ2-2,.,TRBV19,.,CATSRAYMNTGELFF,TGTGCCACCTCTCGGGCTTACATGAACACCGGGGAGCTGTTTTTT
TRBJ1-5,TRBD1,TRBV29-1,many,CSANEGAGQPQHF,TGCAGTGCTAACGAGGGGGCAGGGCAGCCCCAGCATTTT
TRBJ1-5,.,TRBV28,many,CASSRTLGNQPQHF,TGTGCCAGCAGTCGGACCCTTGGCAATCAGCCCCAGCATTTT
TRBJ2-1,.,TRBV28,.,CASIAVGEWFF,TGTGCCAGCATCGCCGTCGGGGAATGGTTCTTC
TRBJ2-7,.,TRBV4-1,few,CASSQVMGTLTYEQYF,TGCGCCAGCAGCCAAGTCATGGGGACACTAACCTACGAGCAGTACTTC
TRBJ2-7,TRBD2,TRBV20-1,many,CSARDGTSESFNYEQYF,TGCAGTGCTAGAGATGGAACTAGCGAGTCTTTTAACTACGAGCAGTACTTC
TRBJ2-1,.,TRBV29-1,few,CSVEVNEQFF,TGCAGCGTTGAAGTCAATGAGCAGTTCTTC
TRBJ2-2,.,TRBV11-2,.,CASSFVPTGELFF,TGTGCCAGCAGCTTTGTCCCCACCGGGGAGCTGTTTTTT
TRBJ1-6,TRBD1,TRBV12-3/TRBV12-4,many,CASSLGTGGNSPLHF,TGTGCCAGCAGTTTAGGGACAGGGGGGAATTCACCCCTCCACTTT
TRBJ2-7,.,TRBV5-6,many,CASSLAPGGAYEQYF,TGTGCCAGCAGCTTGGCCCCGGGCGGTGCCTACGAGCAGTACTTC
TRBJ2-1,.,TRBV4-2,.,CASSRGSGDASYNEQFF,TGTGCCAGCAGTCGGGGGAGCGGAGACGCCTCCTACAATGAGCAGTTCTTC
TRBJ2-1,.,TRBV7-8,many,CASIGKGKQFF,TGTGCCAGCATTGGTAAGGGCAAGCAGTTCTTC
TRBJ2-2,TRBD2,TRBV7-7,.,CASSFSRGGSTGELFF,TGTGCTAGCAGCTTTTCCCGAGGCGGGAGTACCGGGGAGCTGTTTTTT
TRBJ2-1,TRBD2,TRBV20-1,.,CSAQTSGRAGPYNEQFF,TGCAGTGCTCAGACTAGCGGGAGGGCCGGCCCCTACAATGAGCAGTTCTTC
TRBJ1-1,TRBD1,TRBV5-1,few,CASSLGTGFNTEAFF,TGCGCCAGCAGCTTGGGGACAGGGTTTAACACTGAAGCTTTCTTT
TRBJ2-7,TRBD2,TRBV7-8,.,CASTSRDGRKTYEQYF,TGTGCCAGCACCTCACGGGACGGGAGGAAAACCTACGAGCAGTACTTC
TRBJ2-7,TRBD1,TRBV28,many,CASSDRVPYEQYF,TGTGCCAGCTCGGACAGGGTTCCCTACGAGCAGTACTTC
TRBJ1-2,.,TRBV5-5,many,CASSGGEGEDYGYTF,TGTGCCAGCAGCGGTGGAGAGGGCGAGGACTATGGCTACACCTTC
TRBJ2-1,TRBD1,TRBV11-2,many,CASSSQGWVGNEQFF,TGTGCCAGCAGCTCACAGGGGTGGGTCGGCAATGAGCAGTTCTTC
TRBJ2-7,TRBD1,TRBV11-2,many,CASSLLRGQGDEQYF,TGTGCCAGCAGCCTTCTTCGTGGACAGGGTGACGAGCAGTACTTC
TRBJ2-2,.,TRBV28,many,CASTSPGADTGELFF,TGTGCCAGCACTTCCCCGGGGGCGGACACCGGGGAGCTGTTTTTT
TRBJ2-4,TRBD2,TRBV6-2/TRBV6-3,.,CASSYPPGLAADRDIQYF,TGTGCCAGCAGTTACCCCCCGGGACTAGCGGCCGATAGAGACATTCAGTACTTC
TRBJ1-1,TRBD1,TRBV5-1,many,CASSPGQGAEAFF,TGCGCCAGCAGCCCGGGACAGGGAGCCGAAGCTTTCTTT
TRBJ2-1,TRBD1,TRBV28,few,CASSQGVQGETYNEQFF,TGTGCCAGCAGCCAAGGGGTACAGGGGGAAACCTACAATGAGCAGTTCTTC
TRBJ1-4,.,TRBV12-3/TRBV12-4,.,CASSSIFMGAARPNEKLFF,TGTGCCAGCAGCTCAATTTTCATGGGCGCGGCTCGTCCTAATGAAAAACTGTTTTTT
TRBJ1-5,.,TRBV7-9,many,CASSWGPDQPQHF,TGTGCCAGCAGCTGGGGGCCTGATCAGCCCCAGCATTTT
TRBJ2-1,TRBD1,TRBV29-1,many,CSAGQGAVSYNEQFF,TGCAGCGCCGGACAGGGGGCGGTTTCCTACAATGAGCAGTTCTTC
TRBJ2-3,.,TRBV12-3/TRBV12-4,.,CASSYSDTQYF,TGTGCCAGCAGTTACTCAGATACGCAGTATTTT
TRBJ1-3,.,TRBV29-1,many,CSVSRLSGNTIYF,TGCAGCGTTTCGCGGCTCTCTGGAAACACCATATATTTT
TRBJ2-7,TRBD2,TRBV11-1,few,CASSKSRLAGPSYEQYF,TGTGCCAGCAGCAAAAGCCGACTAGCGGGCCCCTCCTACGAGCAGTACTTC
TRBJ1-2,TRBD1,TRBV5-6,many,CASSLSDRGGLYGYTF,TGTGCCAGCAGCCTCTCGGACAGGGGGGGCCTCTATGGCTACACCTTC
TRBJ2-5,TRBD2,TRBV27,.,CASKSLTSGSMETQYF,TGTGCCAGCAAATCTTTGACTAGCGGGAGCATGGAGACCCAGTACTTC
TRBJ1-4,.,TRBV29-1,.,CSAIPGAANEKLFF,TGCAGCGCCATCCCGGGAGCCGCTAATGAAAAACTGTTTTTT
TRBJ2-7,TRBD1,TRBV7-9,many,CASSGTGRAYEQYF,TGTGCCAGCAGCGGGACAGGGCGCGCCTACGAGCAGTACTTC
TRBJ1-1,TRBD1,TRBV29-1,many,CSPSRQGNTEAFF,TGCAGCCCGAGTCGACAGGGGAACACTGAAGCTTTCTTT